The TCR beta chain described here comes from a study of identifying expanded T cells in peripheral blood. Overall study findings and caveats: Differentially abundant clones: about 1.3 between replicates, around 16 at around 2 weeks, less than 20 at four.

Sequenced by immunoSEQ multiplex PCR; TCRdb stores in-frame clones only, minus some. The table shows 85,000 to 100,000 clones, with around 88% occurring only once. The V segment lost 4 bases and the J segment 7 bases; nucleotides outside the gene matches: 16. CDR3 length: 17 amino acids. Germline V CDR1 and CDR2: SGHNT, YYREEE (reference sequence). Concerning this clone itself: Its antigen is undetermined.

The chain combines TRBV5-4 with TRBJ2-1, with 8 positions matching TRBD2. The origin of this receptor is a person between 18 and 75 years old in good health. Sequenced: blood. In nucleotides, the CDR3 is TGTGCCAGCAGCCCACCCTTGGCTGGTAGCGGGAAGAATGAGCAGTTCTTC. The encoded protein is CASSPPLAGSGKNEQFF.